Listed here are 3 T cell receptor beta chains from one sample, sequenced in a study of T cell changes during pregnancy in multiple sclerosis. Libraries were prepared by immunoSEQ multiplex PCR; TCRdb keeps only in-frame clonotypes and omits some of them. The table records under 80,000 clones, 94% of them present only once. The sequencing here drew on peripheral blood, taken in the third trimester of pregnancy. Receptors originate from a female donor with multiple sclerosis, enrolled in a pregnancy study.

This chain joins TRBV7-8 and TRBJ1-6, with 9 nucleotides matching TRBD1. Per germline, CDR1 SGHVS and CDR2 FQNEAQ. The CDR3 is 15 residues long. The V and J ends lost 3 bases and 7 bases, in that order; junction bases with no gene match: 4. DNA for the CDR3: TGTGCCAGCAGCTTGGACAGGGGACCCAATTCACCCCTCCACTTT. It translates to CASSLDRGPNSPLHF.

The J gene is TRBJ2-2, the V gene TRBV19, with 10 bases matching TRBD2. J gave up 5 bases and V 0 bases, and 12 bases lay outside the gene matches. The CDR3 contains 19 residues. Germline V gives CDR1 LNHDA, CDR2 SQIVND (reference sequence). CDR3 in amino acids: CASSIEGLAGAPRTGELFF. In DNA form, the CDR3 reads TGTGCCAGTAGTATAGAAGGGCTAGCGGGGGCCCCCCGGACCGGGGAGCTGTTTTTT.

This sequence joins TRBV9 and TRBJ2-3; D possibly corresponds to TRBD2 (6 bases). V shed 0 bases and J shed 2 bases, with 13 bases lying between them. The V gene's germline CDR1 is SGDLS and CDR2 YYNGEE. The CDR3 is made up of 16 amino acids. This CDR3 is CASSVAGGTSTDTQYF. As DNA, the CDR3 is TGTGCCAGCAGCGTAGCGGGCGGGACTTCCACAGATACGCAGTATTTT.